The present T cell receptor (beta chain) was sequenced within a study of blood T cell repertoires in COVID-19 (dated by TCRdb to 2018 to 2021). Turning to the overall study: Collaborator samples came from the United States, Italy and Spain and covered acute and convalescent phases of COVID-19. The prospective study material was composed of cDNA or gDNA derived from T cells, B-cell-depleted T cells, or PBMCs. Subjects who had been exposed to COVID-19, were actively infected with it, or had recovered from it provided the deeply sampled blood TCRbeta repertoires that made up the dataset. The repertoires were released in a freely available public database intended as a resource for research on the immune response to SARS-CoV-2. Samples were obtained from the ongoing ImmuneRACE study (first 160 participants) and from over a thousand subjects provided by 6 global collaborators. Sample metadata almost always included a de-identified subject ID, COVID-19 status, age in years and sex. HLA class I and class II types, where available, came from metadata supplied by the sample provider rather than from assay-based typing.

A second Seattle source provided samples from volunteer blood donors who had recovered from COVID-19. Whole blood was collected in K2EDTA tubes by collaborating institutions according to the institutions' own protocols. For TCRbeta analysis, collaborators shipped samples in one of three forms: frozen whole blood, isolated PBMCs, or DNA extracted from either of those sample types. The junction shows trimming of 1 base on V and 2 bases on J, and the gene matches do not reach 8 bases of it. According to the germline V gene (reference sequence), CDR1 reads LGHDT and CDR2 reads YNNKEL. The CDR3 starts with the cysteine, ends with the phenylalanine, and has 17 residues. Of the read, only the CDR3 DNA is kept; its 51 bases are in frame from base 1. About this clone: Which antigen it targets is not known. No much larger clonotype is one base removed from it; base qualities were not supplied.

General conclusions and limits of the study: Clinical and demographic metadata were provided uncurated, with the amount varying by source and participant.

The immunoSEQ Assay, a bias-controlled multiplex PCR, was used to amplify TCRbeta CDR3 regions from genomic DNA. The authors' pipeline ran thus. Within the assay, amplification of reference gene primers was used to estimate how many nucleated cells each sample contained. To quantify the absolute abundance of each unique TCRbeta CDR3 rearrangement, sequence reads were collapsed and filtered. For each sample, productive Simpson clonality was calculated as the square root of Simpson's diversity index across productive rearrangements. The source is immuneACCESS, and TCRdb retained only in-frame sequences with V and J called. Part of the clones is not carried over; for the studies checked, unresolved V genes explain less than half of this, and the remainder is unexplained. V, J and clone size were drawn from that table, and D and trimming were deduced from the DNA. The sample table shows over 150,000 clones, and roughly nine tenths are seen once. Of the sample, 1.5% to 2% falls within the top ten clones.

Material: peripheral blood. The origin of this receptor is a man between 18 and 35 years old who had recovered from COVID-19. The rearrangement combines TRBV3-1 (or the pseudogene TRBV3-2) with TRBJ2-7; 10 of the junction bases match TRBD2. CDR3 sequence: CASSQGTSGIRAYEQYF. Here is the DNA: TGTGCCAGCAGCCAAGGGACTAGCGGAATTAGGGCCTACGAGCAGTACTTC.